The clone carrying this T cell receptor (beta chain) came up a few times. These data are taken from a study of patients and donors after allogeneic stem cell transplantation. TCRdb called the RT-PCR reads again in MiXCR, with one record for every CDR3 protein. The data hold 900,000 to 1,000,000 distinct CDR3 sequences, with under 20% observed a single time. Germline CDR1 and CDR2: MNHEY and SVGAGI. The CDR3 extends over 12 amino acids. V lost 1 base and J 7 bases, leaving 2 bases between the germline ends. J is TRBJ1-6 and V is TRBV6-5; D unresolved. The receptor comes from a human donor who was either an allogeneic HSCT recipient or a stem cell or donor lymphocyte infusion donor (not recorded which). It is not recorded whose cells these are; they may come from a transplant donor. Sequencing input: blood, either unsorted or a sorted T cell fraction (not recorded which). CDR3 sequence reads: CASSYLNSPLHF. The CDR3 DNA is TGTGCCAGCAGTTACTTAAATTCACCCCTCCACTTT.